The clone carrying this T cell receptor beta chain was recorded at least ten times. The antigen is not known. The data derive from a study of neurological immune-mediated disorders. Study summary: Secondary progressive cases numbered 3 among the approximately 35 multiple sclerosis patients, while the other 31 were relapsing-remitting.

Study-level findings and limits: Patients with HTLV-1-associated myelopathy showed the most TCR clonal expansion. Those with multiple sclerosis showed the least, falling below healthy controls.

The unsorted libraries originated from 2 million PBMCs that had been stored at -80 C. Each CDR3 protein is one row after TCRdb ran MiXCR on the 5' RACE reads. The sample lists 87,000 or so distinct CDR3 sequences, 3% to 4.5% occurring once. The sequence came from a woman younger than 35 with multiple sclerosis. What was sequenced was PBMCs.

CDR3 DNA: TGTGCCAGCAGAAGTCAGGGGAATTACGAGCAGTACTTC. Residues: CASRSQGNYEQYF. The chain employs TRBV6-6 and TRBJ2-7; TRBD1 might be the D (6 bases). The length of the CDR3 is 13 residues. With 6 bases removed from V and 4 bases from J, the gap between germline ends came to 13 bases. The germline V gene has CDR1 MNHNY and CDR2 SVGAGI (reference sequence).